The 12 T cell receptor beta chains presented below share a single source sample, sequenced in a study of OX40 agonist ivuxolimab in advanced cancers. Library method: the immunoSEQ multiplex PCR assay. Sourced from immuneACCESS, this table was stored by TCRdb with only in-frame sequences that have V and J called. A share of the clones is absent; for the studies checked, an unresolved V gene accounts for under half, and the remainder has no known explanation. This sample gives approximately 91,000 clones in total; 87% of them show up just once. The ten largest clones capture approximately 4% of the sample. Here the sequenced sample was CD4+ or CD8+ T cells sorted from blood, taken in a trial of the OX40 agonist ivuxolimab. The receptor source for this set is an adult with an advanced solid tumor such as melanoma, head and neck, liver or kidney cancer.

J is TRBJ1-5 and V is TRBV18, with TRBD1 matching over 7 bases. Trimming cost V 6 bases and J 6 bases; bases outside gene matches: 5. The germline V gene has CDR1 KGHSH and CDR2 LQKENI. CDR3 length: 13 residues. The CDR3 DNA follows: TGTGCCAGCTCGCAGGGGGAGGGTCAGCCCCAGCATTTT. This sequence encodes CASSQGEGQPQHF.

This clone came up a few times. The chain carries TRBV7-2 and TRBJ2-7; D may correspond to TRBD1 or TRBD2 (6 bases each). The CDR3 consists of 16 residues. Germline loops: CDR1 SGHTA, CDR2 FQGNSA. Deletions cut 0 bases from V and 6 bases from J, with 18 bases between. CDR3 residues: CASSLAGAGPPCEQYF. The DNA of the CDR3 is TGTGCCAGCAGCTTAGCGGGGGCGGGACCTCCTTGCGAGCAGTACTTC. The variable domain in full, completed from reference TRBV7-2 and TRBJ2-7, reads GAGVSQSPSNKVTEKGKDVELRCDPISGHTALYWYRQSLGQGLEFLIYFQGNSAPDKSGLPSDRFSAERTGGSVSTLTIQRTQQEDSAVYLCASSLAGAGPPCEQYFGPGTRLTVT.

The chain combines TRBV28 with TRBJ2-5; TRBD1 matches at 8 bases. This CDR3 has 15 amino acids. CDR1 MDHEN and CDR2 SYDVKM come from the germline V gene. V lost 2 bases to trimming and J lost 10 bases; unmatched junction nucleotides: 12. The CDR3 sequence is CASSLSAGQVSIQYF. CDR3 nucleotides: TGTGCCAGCAGTTTAAGTGCGGGACAGGTTTCTATCCAGTACTTC. Combining the CDR3 with reference TRBV28 and TRBJ2-5 gives the whole variable domain DVKVTQSSRYLVKRTGEKVFLECVQDMDHENMFWYRQDPGLGLRLIYFSYDVKMKEKGDIPEGYSVSREKKERFSLILESASTNQTSMYLCASSLSAGQVSIQYFGPGTRLLVL.

The chain joins TRBV28 to TRBJ2-6; 8 bases fit TRBD1. This CDR3 has 19 residues. With 6 bases clipped from V and 0 bases from J, the junction kept 13 bases outside the gene matches. Germline values: CDR1 MDHEN, CDR2 SYDVKM. CDR3 in DNA: TGTGCCAGCAGCCACCTACTGGGACAGGTATCCTCTGGGGCCAACGTCCTGACTTTC. Translated: CASSHLLGQVSSGANVLTF. Full variable domain (outside the CDR3, taken from reference TRBV28 and TRBJ2-6): DVKVTQSSRYLVKRTGEKVFLECVQDMDHENMFWYRQDPGLGLRLIYFSYDVKMKEKGDIPEGYSVSREKKERFSLILESASTNQTSMYLCASSHLLGQVSSGANVLTFGAGSRLTVL.

This clone was picked up one time. The chain is built from TRBV7-2 and TRBJ2-1; possible D gene TRBD1, 5 bases. V was shortened by 4 bases and J by 9 bases, with 13 bases between the two germline ends. Per the germline V gene, CDR1 is SGHTA and CDR2 is FQGNSA. This CDR3 spans 13 amino acids. CDR3 DNA: TGTGCCAGCAGCTCCCAGGGTTTTGGTGAGCAGTTCTTC. This gives the protein CASSSQGFGEQFF.

This clone has just a few counts. The chain links TRBV6-5 to TRBJ2-1; D is uncertain. V shed 2 bases and J shed 5 bases, with 10 bases lying between them. Germline V gives CDR1 MNHEY, CDR2 SVGAGI. The CDR3 covers 14 residues. CDR3 bases: TGTGCCAGCAGTTACCAGCCATCCAACAATGAGCAGTTCTTC. It specifies CASSYQPSNNEQFF.

In regard to this clone: The junction departs from germline at one end; a sequencing error may be responsible. This chain connects TRBV4-2 to TRBJ2-1; D gene ambiguous. The germline gives CDR1 LGHNA, CDR2 YNFKEQ. This CDR3 is built from 16 residues. The CDR3 coding sequence is TGTGCCAGCAGCCAAGATCTTCAGGTGTCAGGTAATGGGCAGTTCTTC. Its translation: CASSQDLQVSGNGQFF.

The chain couples TRBV5-1 to TRBJ2-1, with 16 positions matching TRBD2. Germline V gene lookup returns CDR1 SGHRS and CDR2 YFSETQ. The CDR3 loop spans 17 amino acids. J gave up 8 bases and V 5 bases, and 10 bases lay outside the gene matches. CDR3 nucleotides: TGCGCCAGCAGACTTGGGACTAGCGGGAGGGCCGACGATGAGCAGTTCTTC. Protein sequence: CASRLGTSGRADDEQFF.

This chain joins TRBV20-1 and TRBJ2-3; D gene uncertain. The CDR3 runs 11 residues. Germline V gives CDR1 DFQATT, CDR2 SNEGSKA (reference sequence). V shed 1 base and J shed 3 bases, with 2 bases lying between them. The CDR3 here is CSARVTDTQYF. The CDR3 coding sequence is TGCAGTGCTAGAGTGACAGATACGCAGTATTTT.

This sequence joins TRBV25-1 and TRBJ2-5, with 7 bases identical to TRBD1. CDR3 size: 14 residues. CDR1 MGHDK and CDR2 SYGVNS come from the germline V gene. The V segment lost 8 bases and the J segment 2 bases; nucleotides outside the gene matches: 8. The CDR3 region is CASRDSTNQETQYF. CDR3 DNA sequence: TGTGCCAGCCGGGACAGTACTAATCAAGAGACCCAGTACTTC. The full variable domain, its missing parts supplied by reference TRBV25-1 and TRBJ2-5, is EADIYQTPRYLVIGTGKKITLECSQTMGHDKMYWYQQDPGMELHLIHYSYGVNSTEKGDLSSESTVSRIRTEHFPLTLESARPSHTSQYLCASRDSTNQETQYFGPGTRLLVL.

V and J are TRBV27 and TRBJ2-2; D is ambiguous. Germline V gene sequence: CDR1 MNHEY, CDR2 SMNVEV (reference sequence). There are 13 residues in the CDR3. With 2 bases removed from V and 13 bases from J, the gap between germline ends came to 14 bases. CDR3 loop: CASSLKPGVGLFF. The CDR3 DNA reads TGTGCCAGCAGTTTAAAACCGGGTGTAGGGCTGTTTTTT.

The rearrangement links TRBV30 to TRBJ2-7, with 11 bases lining up with TRBD2. Germline-derived CDR1 and CDR2 are GTSNPN and SVGIG (reference sequence). This CDR3 has 15 residues. J gave up 5 bases and V 2 bases, and 8 bases lay outside the gene matches. CDR3 sequence reads: CAWSKGLAAPNEQYF. The CDR3 DNA reads as TGTGCCTGGAGTAAGGGACTAGCGGCCCCCAACGAGCAGTACTTC.